The T cell receptor beta chain under discussion was sequenced for a study of T cell clonotyping in hematopoietic cell transplantation. General study points: No sorting was done, leaving CD4 and CD8 contributions mixed. Recipient TCR diversity dropped after transplant; expanded clonotypes rose from day 30 to 180.

This CDR3 spans 14 amino acids. CDR1 is SGHVS, CDR2 FNYEAQ, per germline. Trimming removed 5 bases from V and 7 bases from J; junction bases left unmatched: 6. Samples: about 28 days before transplant, then days 30, 100 and 180 after. Notes on this clone: Its target is unknown.

TCRdb's copy holds only in-frame clones and misses some; the assay was immunoSEQ multiplex PCR. The sample has 5,500 to 7,500 clones, around 96% seen once; the top ten hold less than 0.6%. The sequence was obtained from a male patient between 40 and 50 years old who had an allogeneic stem cell transplant from a related donor, so the T cells may come from the graft donor. Some clones in this sample may be carry-over from other donors' samples. J is TRBJ2-4 and V is TRBV7-6; TRBD1 aligns across 9 bases. Material: PBMCs, obtained 30 days after allogeneic stem cell transplant. CDR3 nucleotide sequence: TGTGCCAGCAGCCCCGGACAGGGGTTGAACATTCAGTACTTC. Its translation: CASSPGQGLNIQYF.